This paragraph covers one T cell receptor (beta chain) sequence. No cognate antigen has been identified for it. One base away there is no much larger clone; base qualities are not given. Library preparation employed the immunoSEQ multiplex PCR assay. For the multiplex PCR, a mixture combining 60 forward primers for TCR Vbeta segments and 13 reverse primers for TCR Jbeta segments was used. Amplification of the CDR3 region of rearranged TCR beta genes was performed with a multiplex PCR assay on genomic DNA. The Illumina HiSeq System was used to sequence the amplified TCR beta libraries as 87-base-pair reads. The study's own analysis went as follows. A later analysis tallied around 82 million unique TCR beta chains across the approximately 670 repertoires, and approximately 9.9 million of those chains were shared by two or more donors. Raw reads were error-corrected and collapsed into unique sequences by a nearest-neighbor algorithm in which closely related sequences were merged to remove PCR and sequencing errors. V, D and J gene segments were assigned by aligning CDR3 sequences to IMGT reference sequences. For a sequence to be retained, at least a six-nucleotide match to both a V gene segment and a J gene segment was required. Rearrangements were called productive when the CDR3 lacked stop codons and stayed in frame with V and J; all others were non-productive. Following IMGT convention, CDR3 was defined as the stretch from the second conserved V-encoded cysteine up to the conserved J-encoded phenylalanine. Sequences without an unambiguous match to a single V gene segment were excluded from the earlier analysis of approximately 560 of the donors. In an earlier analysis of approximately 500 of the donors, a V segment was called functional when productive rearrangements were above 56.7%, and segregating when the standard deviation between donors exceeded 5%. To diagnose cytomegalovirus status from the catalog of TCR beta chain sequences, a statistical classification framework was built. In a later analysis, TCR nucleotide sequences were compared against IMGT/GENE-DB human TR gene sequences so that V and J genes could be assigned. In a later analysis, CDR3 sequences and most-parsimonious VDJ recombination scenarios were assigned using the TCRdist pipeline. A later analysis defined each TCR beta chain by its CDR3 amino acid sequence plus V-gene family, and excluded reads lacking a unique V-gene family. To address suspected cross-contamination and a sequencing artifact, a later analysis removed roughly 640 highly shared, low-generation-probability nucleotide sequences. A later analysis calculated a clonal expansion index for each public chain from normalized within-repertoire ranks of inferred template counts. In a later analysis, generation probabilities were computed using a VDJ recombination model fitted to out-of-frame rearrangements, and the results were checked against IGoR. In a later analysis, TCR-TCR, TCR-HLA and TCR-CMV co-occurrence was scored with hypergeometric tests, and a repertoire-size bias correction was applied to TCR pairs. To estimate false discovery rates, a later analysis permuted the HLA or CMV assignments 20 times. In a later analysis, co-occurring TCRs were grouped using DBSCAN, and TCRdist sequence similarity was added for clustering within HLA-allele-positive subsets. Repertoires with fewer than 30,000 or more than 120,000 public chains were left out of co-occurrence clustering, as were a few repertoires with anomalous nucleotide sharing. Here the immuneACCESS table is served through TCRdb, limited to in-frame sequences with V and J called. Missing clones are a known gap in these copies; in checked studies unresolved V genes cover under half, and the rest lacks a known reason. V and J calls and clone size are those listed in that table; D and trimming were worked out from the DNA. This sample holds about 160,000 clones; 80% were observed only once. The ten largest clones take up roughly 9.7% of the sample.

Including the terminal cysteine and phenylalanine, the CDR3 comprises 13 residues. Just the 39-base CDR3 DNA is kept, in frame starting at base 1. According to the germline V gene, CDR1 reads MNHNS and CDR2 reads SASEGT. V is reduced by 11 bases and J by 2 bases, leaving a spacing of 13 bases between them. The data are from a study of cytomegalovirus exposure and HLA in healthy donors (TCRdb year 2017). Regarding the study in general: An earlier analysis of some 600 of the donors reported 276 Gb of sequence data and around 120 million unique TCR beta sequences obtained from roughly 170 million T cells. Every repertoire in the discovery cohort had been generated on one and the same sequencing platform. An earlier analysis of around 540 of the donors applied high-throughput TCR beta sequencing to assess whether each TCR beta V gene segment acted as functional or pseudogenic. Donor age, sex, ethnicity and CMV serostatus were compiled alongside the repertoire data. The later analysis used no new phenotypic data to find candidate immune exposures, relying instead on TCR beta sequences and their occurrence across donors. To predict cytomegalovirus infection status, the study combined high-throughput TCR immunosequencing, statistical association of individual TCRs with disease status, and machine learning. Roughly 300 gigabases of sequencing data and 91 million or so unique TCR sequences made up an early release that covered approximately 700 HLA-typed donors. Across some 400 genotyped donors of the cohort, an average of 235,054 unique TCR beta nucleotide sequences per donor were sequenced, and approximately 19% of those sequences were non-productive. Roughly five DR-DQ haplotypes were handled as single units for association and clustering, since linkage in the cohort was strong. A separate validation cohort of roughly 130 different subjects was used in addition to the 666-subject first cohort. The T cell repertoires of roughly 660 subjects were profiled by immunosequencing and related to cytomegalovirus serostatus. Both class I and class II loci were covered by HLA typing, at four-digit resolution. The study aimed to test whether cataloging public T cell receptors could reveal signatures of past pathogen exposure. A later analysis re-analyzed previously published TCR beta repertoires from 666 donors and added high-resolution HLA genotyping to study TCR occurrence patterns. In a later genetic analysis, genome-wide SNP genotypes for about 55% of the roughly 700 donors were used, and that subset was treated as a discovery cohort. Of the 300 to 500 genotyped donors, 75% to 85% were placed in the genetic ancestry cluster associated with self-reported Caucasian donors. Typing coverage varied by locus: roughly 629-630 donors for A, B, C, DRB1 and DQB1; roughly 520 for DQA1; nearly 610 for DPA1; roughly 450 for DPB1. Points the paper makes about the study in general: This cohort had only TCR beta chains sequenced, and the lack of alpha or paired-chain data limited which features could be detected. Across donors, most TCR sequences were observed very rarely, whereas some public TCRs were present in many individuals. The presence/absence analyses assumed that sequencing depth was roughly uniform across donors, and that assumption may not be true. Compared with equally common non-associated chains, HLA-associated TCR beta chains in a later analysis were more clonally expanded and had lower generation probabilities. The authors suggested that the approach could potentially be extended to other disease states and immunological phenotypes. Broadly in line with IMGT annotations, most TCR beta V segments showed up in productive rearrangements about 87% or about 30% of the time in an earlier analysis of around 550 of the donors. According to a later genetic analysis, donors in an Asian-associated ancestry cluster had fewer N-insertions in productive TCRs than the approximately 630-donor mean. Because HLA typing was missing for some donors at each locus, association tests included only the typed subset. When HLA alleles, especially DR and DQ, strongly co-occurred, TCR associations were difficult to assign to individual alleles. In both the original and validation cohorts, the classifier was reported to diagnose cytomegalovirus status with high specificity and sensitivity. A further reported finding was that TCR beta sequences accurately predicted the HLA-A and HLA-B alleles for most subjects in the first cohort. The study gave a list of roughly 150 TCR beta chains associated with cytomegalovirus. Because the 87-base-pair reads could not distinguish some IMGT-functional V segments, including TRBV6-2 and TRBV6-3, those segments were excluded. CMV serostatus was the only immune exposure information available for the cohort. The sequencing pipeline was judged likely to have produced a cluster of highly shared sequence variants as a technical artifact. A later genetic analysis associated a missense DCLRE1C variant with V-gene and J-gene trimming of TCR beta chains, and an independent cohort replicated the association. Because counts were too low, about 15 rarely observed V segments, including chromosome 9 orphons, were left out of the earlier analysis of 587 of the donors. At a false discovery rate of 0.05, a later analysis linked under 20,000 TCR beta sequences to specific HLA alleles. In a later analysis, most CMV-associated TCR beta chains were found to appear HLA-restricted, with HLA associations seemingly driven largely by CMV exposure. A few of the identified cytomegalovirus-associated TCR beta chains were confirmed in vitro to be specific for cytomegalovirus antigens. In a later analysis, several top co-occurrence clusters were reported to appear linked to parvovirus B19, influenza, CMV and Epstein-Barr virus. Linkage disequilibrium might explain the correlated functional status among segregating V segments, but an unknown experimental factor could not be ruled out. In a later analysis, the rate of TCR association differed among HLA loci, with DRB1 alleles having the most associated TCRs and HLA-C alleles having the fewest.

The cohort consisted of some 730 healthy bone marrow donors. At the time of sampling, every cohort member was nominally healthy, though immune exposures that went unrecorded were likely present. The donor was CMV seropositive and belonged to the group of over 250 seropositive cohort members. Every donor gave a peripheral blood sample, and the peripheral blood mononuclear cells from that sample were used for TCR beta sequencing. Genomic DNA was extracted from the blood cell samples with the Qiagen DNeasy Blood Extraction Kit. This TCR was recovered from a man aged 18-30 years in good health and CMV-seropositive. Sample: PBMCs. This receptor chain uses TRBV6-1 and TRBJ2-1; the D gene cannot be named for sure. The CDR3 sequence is CACQAGAYNEQFF. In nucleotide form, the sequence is TGTGCCTGCCAGGCTGGTGCCTACAATGAGCAGTTCTTC.